This T cell receptor beta chain is drawn from a study of shared clonotypes between healthy human individuals. Findings and limits, study-wide: Sharing across a few donors was seen in 4.5% to 5.5% of naive CD4 clonotypes. Non-shared clonotypes showed lower generation probabilities than clonotypes common to all four donors.

This clone was recorded only once. Antigen unknown. The data were produced by immunoSEQ multiplex PCR, yet TCRdb's version contains in-frame clones alone and is incomplete. Of about 690,000 clones listed, 80% to 95% were seen once; the top ten hold approximately 35%. The clonotype was recovered from a man between 18 and 35 years old in good health. Some clones in this sample may be carry-over from other donors' samples. The sequenced material came from memory CD8+ T cells from PBMCs. The subset denotes: CD45RO+ cells pooled with CCR7-negative TemRA cells.

CDR3 DNA sequence: TGTGCCAGCAGTTTGCGACAGGGGATCCAAGAGACCCAGTACTTC. This sequence encodes CASSLRQGIQETQYF. This chain uses TRBV27 with TRBJ2-5, with TRBD1 matching over 8 bases. The CDR3 has 15 residues. Per the germline V gene, CDR1 is MNHEY and CDR2 is SMNVEV (reference sequence). Trimming at V came to 3 bases and at J to 1 base, leaving 4 bases not matched to a gene.